This T cell receptor (beta chain) was identified in a study of blood T cell repertoires in COVID-19. At the level of the study: Spain, Italy and the United States supplied samples that represented acute and convalescent COVID-19.

The assay was immunoSEQ multiplex PCR, and TCRdb's table has in-frame clones only and misses some. The table includes 200,000 to 250,000 clones, nearly 90% detected once. This CDR3 is 14 amino acids long. The germline V gene encodes CDR1 MNHEY and CDR2 SVGAGI. V lost 2 bases to trimming and J lost 5 bases, with 11 bases between them. The chain carries TRBV6-5 and TRBJ2-3; possibly TRBD2 for D (6 bases). Sequencing used PBMCs or T cells enriched from blood (not recorded which). The sequence was obtained from a man in his thirties or forties who had recovered from COVID-19. Here the CDR3 reads CASSYSLALDTQYF. The CDR3 coding sequence is TGTGCCAGCAGTTACAGTCTAGCGTTAGATACGCAGTATTTT.